A single sample is the source of the 12 T cell receptor beta chains below, sequenced in a study of blood T cell repertoires in COVID-19. Sequenced by immunoSEQ multiplex PCR; TCRdb stores in-frame clones only, minus some. The table records over 15,000 clones, 77% of them present only once. The sample consisted of peripheral blood. The receptors were gathered from a man between 65 and 85 years old with COVID-19, enrolled during active disease.

This clone was counted between two and nine times. J is TRBJ1-1 and V is TRBV12-3 or TRBV12-4; D remains unclear. The CDR3 length is 11 residues. Trimming took off 6 bases at V and 7 bases at J, with 9 bases between the two ends. This CDR3 is CASRSTVEAFF. As DNA, the CDR3 is TGTGCCAGCAGATCTACGGTTGAAGCTTTCTTT.

This sequence joins TRBV5-1 and TRBJ2-3; the match to TRBD1 covers 7 bases. There are 15 residues in the CDR3. The V segment lost 5 bases and the J segment 0 bases; nucleotides outside the gene matches: 6. Germline V gene sequence: CDR1 SGHRS, CDR2 YFSETQ. The CDR3 loop reads CASRLGTVSTDTQYF. In DNA, the CDR3 is TGCGCCAGCAGATTAGGGACAGTAAGCACAGATACGCAGTATTTT. Drawing the rest from reference TRBV5-1 and TRBJ2-3, the complete variable domain is KAGVTQTPRYLIKTRGQQVTLSCSPISGHRSVSWYQQTPGQGLQFLFEYFSETQRNKGNFPGRFSGRQFSNSRSEMNVSTLELGDSALYLCASRLGTVSTDTQYFGPGTRLTVL.

V gene TRBV11-3 combines with J gene TRBJ2-2; 9 nucleotides align to TRBD1. There are 14 residues in the CDR3. Germline V lookup: CDR1 SGHNT, CDR2 YENEEA. The ends lost 5 bases at V and 7 bases at J; junction bases unmatched: 5. The CDR3 sequence: CASSRRTGDGELFF. CDR3 DNA: TGTGCCAGCAGCCGTCGGACAGGGGACGGGGAGCTGTTTTTT.

The CDR3 nucleotides read TGCGCCAGCAGCCGCGACAGGGATCACGGACGCTACACCTTC. It specifies CASSRDRDHGRYTF. This chain joins TRBV5-1 and TRBJ1-2; 7 bases agree with TRBD1. The CDR3 totals 14 residues. V dropped 4 bases and J dropped 9; count of bases not matched to a gene: 12. Germline CDR1 is SGHRS and CDR2 is YFSETQ.

This sequence joins TRBV2 and TRBJ1-4; the match to TRBD1 covers 7 bases. The CDR3 is made up of 13 amino acids. CDR1 and CDR2 from the germline V gene are SNHLY and FYNNEI. After removal of 8 bases from V and 4 bases from J, the junction contained 4 bases not matched to a gene. The CDR3 DNA follows: TGTGCCAGCCGCCGGGACAGTAATGAAAAACTGTTTTTT. Its translation: CASRRDSNEKLFF.

The chain couples TRBV5-1 to TRBJ1-3; 8 bases agree with TRBD1. The CDR3 is made up of 15 amino acids. Germline loops: CDR1 SGHRS, CDR2 YFSETQ. Losses at the gene ends were 3 bases for V and 7 bases for J; bases not matched to a gene: 9. DNA of the CDR3: TGCGCCAGCAGCTCCGGACAGGGAAGAAGTAACACCATATATTTT. It is translated as CASSSGQGRSNTIYF.

The J gene is TRBJ2-4, the V gene TRBV28; a possible D gene is TRBD2 (6 bases). Germline CDR1 is MDHEN and CDR2 is SYDVKM. V dropped 5 bases and J dropped 9 bases, with 11 bases sitting between them. This CDR3 is 12 amino acids long. CDR3 protein: CASSIGGGIQYF. CDR3 sequence (DNA): TGTGCCAGCAGTATCGGGGGAGGCATTCAGTACTTC.

The V and J genes are TRBV7-6 and TRBJ1-5, with TRBD1 identical over 9 bases. CDR1 SGHVS and CDR2 FNYEAQ come from the germline V gene. J lost 5 bases, V lost 4 bases, and 9 bases had no gene match. The length of the CDR3 is 16 residues. The chain's CDR3 is CASSSVRDRVYQPQHF. The CDR3 nucleotides read TGTGCCAGCAGCTCCGTCCGGGACAGGGTTTATCAGCCCCAGCATTTT.

The V call is TRBV5-8, the J call TRBJ2-5; possibly TRBD2 for D (6 bases). Germline values: CDR1 SGHTS, CDR2 YDEGEE. The germline V and J ends were trimmed by 6 bases and 3 bases, with 18 bases remaining between them. The CDR3 has 15 amino acids. The DNA for the CDR3 is TGTGCCAGCACCTTTAAGAGGCTAGCGAAAGAGACCCAGTACTTC. Translating gives CASTFKRLAKETQYF. Supplemented by reference TRBV5-8 and TRBJ2-5, the full variable domain reads EAGVTQSPTHLIKTRGQQATLRCSPISGHTSVYWYQQALGLGLQFLLWYDEGEERNRGNFPPRFSGRQFPNYSSELNVNALELEDSALYLCASTFKRLAKETQYFGPGTRLLVL.

J is TRBJ1-1 and V is TRBV14, with unresolved D. From germline, CDR1 is SGHDN and CDR2 FVKESK. V was shortened by 3 bases and J by 5 bases, with 16 bases between the two germline ends. There are 15 residues in the CDR3. For the CDR3, the DNA is TGTGCCAGCAGCCATCACCCACTCGGGAGAACTGAAGCTTTCTTT. Translated, it gives CASSHHPLGRTEAFF.

The chain recombines TRBV19 with TRBJ1-1; a possible D gene is TRBD1 (6 bases). V lost 7 bases and J lost 1, with 10 bases in between. The germline gives CDR1 LNHDA, CDR2 SQIVND (reference sequence). The CDR3 length is 13 residues. CDR3 residues: CASTTGQNTEAFF. The CDR3 DNA is TGTGCCAGTACAACGGGACAGAACACTGAAGCTTTCTTT.

The chain employs TRBV7-6 and TRBJ1-6, with D unresolved. The CDR3 runs to 13 residues. CDR1 is SGHVS, CDR2 FNYEAQ, per germline. With 5 bases removed from V and 8 bases from J, the gap between germline ends came to 10 bases. CDR3 loop: CASSLFEDSPLHF. CDR3 sequence (DNA): TGTGCCAGCAGCCTTTTTGAGGATTCACCCCTCCACTTT. Full variable domain (missing parts from reference TRBV7-6 and TRBJ1-6): GAGVSQSPRYKVTKRGQDVALRCDPISGHVSLYWYRQALGQGPEFLTYFNYEAQQDKSGLPNDRFSAERPEGSISTLTIQRTEQRDSAMYRCASSLFEDSPLHFGNGTRLTVT.